The present entry profiles one TCR beta chain with its context. V dropped 6 bases and J dropped 3 bases, with 12 bases sitting between them. Germline V gene sequence: CDR1 SNHLY, CDR2 FYNNEI. CDR3 size: 14 residues. This sample was included in a study of T cell responses to AZD1222 COVID-19 vaccine. As for the study in general: Pooling of second doses given at about 4 or about 12 weeks was done.

Repertoires were generated with immunoSEQ multiplex PCR, while TCRdb's copy carries only in-frame clones and drops some. This table holds over 85,000 clones, nearly 90% found once. The chain has TRBV2 and TRBJ1-5; D is undetermined. Sequencing was performed on peripheral blood, taken on day 0 of AZD1222 vaccination. The clonotype originates from an adult in good health. The CDR3 loop is CASSPGRNNQPQHF. Here the CDR3 DNA reads TGTGCCAGCAGCCCGGGAAGAAACAATCAGCCCCAGCATTTT.